This is a list of T cell receptor beta chains from one sample in a study of low-dose radiotherapy and immunotherapy resistance in tumors. TCRdb used MiXCR to reprocess the reads, holding one entry per CDR3 protein. Of 100,000 or so distinct CDR3 sequences in the sample, more than 8% are singletons; the top ten hold about 1%. The sequencing here drew on PBMCs, taken before treatment. The receptor source for this set is a male donor with prostate cancer. Each CDR3 is given with its conserved first and last residue. A D gene is named only where the DNA matches it firmly. Where a row states a size, it is once, few, many or the class of an expanded clone; other rows omit it.

V gene	D gene	clone size	J gene	CDR3 protein	CDR3 DNA
TRBV4-2	.	many	TRBJ2-7	CASSPNGRPYEQYF	TGTGCCAGCAGCCCGAACGGGCGACCCTACGAGCAGTACTTC
TRBV28	.	.	TRBJ2-2	CASPPTAGRYNEQFFGSGTGELFF	.
TRBV13	TRBD1	.	TRBJ1-1	CASSASPGGSMNTEAFF	TGTGCCAGCAGCGCCAGCCCAGGGGGCAGCATGAACACTGAAGCTTTCTTT
TRBV5-5	.	.	TRBJ2-7	CASSLVGHPGYEQYF	TGTGCCAGCAGCTTGGTAGGACACCCGGGATACGAGCAGTACTTC
TRBV5-1	.	.	TRBJ2-5	CASKQNYLGETQYF	TGCGCCAGCAAACAGAACTACCTAGGGGAGACCCAGTACTTC
TRBV19	.	many	TRBJ2-1	CASSIPPKGEQFF	TGTGCCAGTAGTATCCCCCCCAAGGGTGAGCAGTTCTTC
TRBV10-3	.	many	TRBJ1-2	CAISVGTGYTF	TGTGCCATCAGTGTCGGGACTGGCTACACCTTC
TRBV28	.	many	TRBJ2-2	CASSSGAGTGELFF	TGTGCCAGCAGTTCTGGGGCCGGAACCGGGGAGCTGTTTTTT
TRBV20-1	.	many	TRBJ2-7	CSAGAAGSSYEQYF	TGCAGTGCAGGGGCGGCAGGCAGCTCCTACGAGCAGTACTTC
TRBV6-6	.	many	TRBJ1-1	CASSFVSTEAFF	TGTGCCAGCAGTTTCGTATCCACTGAAGCTTTCTTT
TRBV7-2	.	many	TRBJ1-5	CASSPTRGYSQPQHF	TGTGCCAGCAGCCCAACCCGAGGGTACAGTCAGCCCCAGCATTTT
TRBV19	TRBD1	many	TRBJ1-1	CASSRTGWSTEAFF	TGTGCCAGTAGTCGGACAGGGTGGAGCACTGAAGCTTTCTTT
TRBV3-1	.	many	TRBJ2-1	CASSQVLGLLPPEQFF	TGTGCCAGCAGCCAAGTTTTGGGACTCCTGCCCCCTGAGCAGTTCTTC
TRBV20-1	.	many	TRBJ1-2	CSAIPRGYGYTF	TGCAGTGCTATCCCCAGGGGCTATGGCTACACCTTC
TRBV27	TRBD1	many	TRBJ2-7	CASRVGQGASYEQYF	TGTGCCAGCAGGGTAGGACAGGGGGCATCCTACGAGCAGTACTTC
TRBV29-1	.	many	TRBJ1-2	CSVDGRDYGYTF	TGCAGCGTTGACGGACGGGACTATGGCTACACCTTC
TRBV6-2/TRBV6-3	.	many	TRBJ2-6	CASSENVVSGANVLTF	TGTGCCAGCAGTGAAAATGTGGTCTCTGGGGCCAACGTCCTGACTTTC
TRBV7-6	TRBD2	many	TRBJ2-2	CASSLLAAGDTGELFF	TGTGCCAGCAGCTTACTAGCTGCGGGGGACACCGGGGAGCTGTTTTTT
TRBV28	.	many	TRBJ2-5	CASSLRGGGRETQYF	TGTGCCAGCAGTCTCCGGGGAGGGGGGAGGGAGACCCAGTACTTC
TRBV29-1	.	many	TRBJ2-7	CSVSLSYEQYF	TGCAGCGTGTCCCTCTCCTACGAGCAGTACTTC
TRBV12-3/TRBV12-4	.	many	TRBJ2-1	CASSLSGRPPGEQFF	TGTGCCAGCAGTTTGTCGGGACGCCCTCCTGGTGAGCAGTTCTTC
TRBV27	.	.	TRBJ2-7	CASRVGPPYEQYF	TGTGCCAGCAGAGTAGGCCCCCCCTACGAGCAGTACTTC
TRBV6-4	.	many	TRBJ2-1	CASSATRLNEQFF	TGTGCCAGCAGCGCCACTAGGCTAAATGAGCAGTTCTTC
TRBV6-2/TRBV6-3	.	many	TRBJ2-1	CASSSSLGFVLAGPLF	TGTGCCAGCAGTTCCTCCTTGGGTTTTGTCTTGGCGGGACCCCTCTTC
TRBV30	.	many	TRBJ2-1	CAWSRGNEQFF	TGTGCCTGGAGCCGAGGCAATGAGCAGTTCTTC
TRBV20-1	.	many	TRBJ2-2	CSASAQSLSTGELFF	TGCAGTGCTAGCGCTCAGAGTTTGAGCACCGGGGAGCTGTTTTTT
TRBV5-1	TRBD1	few	TRBJ1-5	CASSLTGQGAGQPQHF	TGCGCCAGCAGTTTGACGGGACAGGGGGCGGGTCAGCCCCAGCATTTT
TRBV9	TRBD2	few	TRBJ2-1	CASSVGAGGNYNEQFF	TGTGCCAGCAGCGTAGGGGCGGGAGGGAACTACAATGAGCAGTTCTTC
TRBV19	.	many	TRBJ1-4	CASSFGQSTNEKLFF	TGTGCCAGTAGTTTCGGGCAATCAACTAATGAAAAACTGTTTTTT
TRBV7-2	TRBD2	many	TRBJ2-1	CASSLEGFTGGGAHNEQFF	TGTGCCAGCAGCTTAGAGGGGTTCACGGGCGGGGGAGCCCACAATGAGCAGTTCTTC
TRBV19	TRBD2	many	TRBJ2-1	CASTPLGGRAEQFF	TGTGCCAGTACCCCGTTAGGCGGGAGGGCTGAGCAGTTCTTC
TRBV10-3	TRBD1	.	TRBJ2-7	CAISTGTGGHEQYF	TGTGCCATCAGTACCGGGACAGGGGGACACGAGCAGTACTTC
TRBV21-1	.	many	TRBJ2-7	CASSKVEREKDEQYF	TGTGCCAGCAGCAAAGTGGAGCGGGAGAAGGACGAGCAGTACTTC
TRBV4-3	TRBD2	many	TRBJ2-4	CASSQATSGSNIQYF	TGCGCCAGCAGCCAAGCGACTAGCGGGAGCAACATTCAGTACTTC
TRBV18	.	many	TRBJ1-1	CASSPYDRQNTEAFF	TGTGCCAGCTCACCCTACGACAGACAGAACACTGAAGCTTTCTTT
TRBV7-2	TRBD2	many	TRBJ2-7	CASSLASGLVAYEQYF	TGTGCCAGCAGCTTAGCTTCGGGACTAGTAGCGTACGAGCAGTACTTC
TRBV5-1	.	many	TRBJ2-1	CASSPGVGAYNEQFF	TGCGCCAGCAGCCCCGGGGTAGGAGCCTACAATGAGCAGTTCTTC
TRBV9	TRBD1	many	TRBJ2-1	CASSVWTGNNEQFF	TGTGCCAGCAGCGTTTGGACAGGGAACAATGAGCAGTTCTTC
TRBV12-3/TRBV12-4	TRBD1	once	TRBJ2-1	CASSRQGGRDEQFF	TGTGCCAGCAGTCGACAGGGGGGACGCGATGAGCAGTTCTTC
TRBV20-1	TRBD2	many	TRBJ2-1	CSATGPTSGRILSYNEQFF	TGCAGTGCTACTGGCCCTACTAGCGGGAGGATCCTCTCCTACAATGAGCAGTTCTTC
TRBV13	.	many	TRBJ1-4	CASSTFGGRKKATNEKLFF	TGTGCCAGCAGCACCTTCGGGGGACGGAAAAAGGCAACTAATGAAAAACTGTTTTTT
TRBV11-2	.	many	TRBJ1-6	CASRRPGRLNSPLHF	TGTGCCAGCAGGCGCCCGGGACGGCTTAATTCACCCCTCCACTTT
TRBV6-2/TRBV6-3	TRBD2	many	TRBJ2-1	CASRDTSGSRYEQFF	TGTGCCAGCAGAGACACTAGCGGGAGTAGGTATGAGCAGTTCTTC
TRBV18	TRBD2	many	TRBJ2-3	CASSPRRDRLFGLAASTDTQYF	TGTGCCAGCTCACCACGGCGGGACAGGTTGTTTGGACTAGCGGCTAGCACAGATACGCAGTATTTT
TRBV28	.	many	TRBJ1-2	CASNKGVLDYGYTF	TGTGCCAGCAACAAGGGGGTTCTGGACTATGGCTACACCTTC
TRBV20-1	TRBD1	many	TRBJ1-5	CSASRTGVSNQPQHF	TGCAGTGCAAGCCGGACAGGGGTGAGCAATCAGCCCCAGCATTTT
TRBV5-6	.	many	TRBJ2-7	CASSSGLAGWYEQYF	TGTGCCAGCAGCTCGGGCCTTGCGGGATGGTACGAGCAGTACTTC
TRBV4-1	.	many	TRBJ1-5	CASSKSPDQPQHF	TGCGCCAGCAGTAAGTCCCCGGACCAGCCCCAGCATTTT
TRBV7-2	.	few	TRBJ1-2	CASSSDQIHSPRYRGYTF	TGTGCCAGCAGCTCAGACCAAATCCATTCCCCCCGCTATCGTGGCTACACCTTC
TRBV25-1	.	many	TRBJ1-5	CASSGVDSNQPQHF	TGTGCCAGCAGTGGGGTGGATAGCAATCAGCCCCAGCATTTT
TRBV4-3	TRBD2	many	TRBJ2-5	CASSQEPGLAREETQYF	TGCGCCAGCAGCCAAGAACCGGGACTAGCGAGGGAGGAGACCCAGTACTTC
TRBV20-1	.	many	TRBJ2-2	CSARDQDVGSRVGELFF	TGCAGTGCTAGAGATCAAGATGTCGGGAGCAGGGTCGGGGAGCTGTTTTTT
TRBV7-9	.	many	TRBJ2-5	CASSGFGQETQYF	TGTGCCAGCAGTGGATTTGGACAAGAGACCCAGTACTTC
TRBV29-1	TRBD2	.	TRBJ2-5	CSVRGGLAGGETQYF	TGCAGCGTCAGAGGGGGACTAGCGGGAGGAGAGACCCAGTACTTC
TRBV9	.	many	TRBJ2-2	CASSVVGGTGELFF	TGTGCCAGCAGCGTAGTCGGGGGCACCGGGGAGCTGTTTTTT
TRBV7-9	.	many	TRBJ2-6	CASSFSPGGGTGANVLTF	TGTGCCAGCAGCTTTTCTCCGGGCGGGGGCACTGGGGCCAACGTCCTGACTTTC
TRBV7-3	TRBD1	many	TRBJ1-6	CASSATGVPNSPLHF	TGTGCCAGCAGCGCGACAGGGGTACCCAATTCACCCCTCCACTTT
TRBV29-1	.	many	TRBJ2-3	CSVESGTRTDTQYF	TGCAGCGTTGAATCAGGGACCCGCACAGATACGCAGTATTTT
TRBV4-3	TRBD2	few	TRBJ2-1	CASSRGLAGTYNEQFF	TGCGCCAGCAGCCGCGGACTAGCGGGAACCTACAATGAGCAGTTCTTC